The 21 T cell receptor beta chains listed next were all sequenced from one sample in a study of Ad26.COV2.S vaccination and SARS-CoV-2 variants. Treatment described: some 19 received Ad26.COV2.S at low or high dose, single or two shots; a few received placebo; per-sample allocation not given. Following the first vaccine or placebo injection, samples were taken on day 63. Sequencing used immunoSEQ multiplex PCR; TCRdb keeps in-frame clones, though not all of them. The data contain about 440,000 clones, around 88% of them singletons. Here the sequenced sample was peripheral blood, taken in a trial of Ad26.COV2.S vaccine versus placebo. These TCRs come from a person aged 18-60 years who received the Ad26.COV2.S COVID-19 vaccine or a placebo.

The V gene is TRBV5-8, the J gene TRBJ1-4, with 8 bases matching TRBD1. The CDR3 spans 16 residues. From germline, CDR1 is SGHTS and CDR2 YDEGEE. The ends lost 0 bases at V and 8 bases at J; junction bases unmatched: 9. CDR3 loop: CASSLGPTGVREKLFF. The CDR3 DNA reads as TGTGCCAGCAGCTTGGGGCCGACAGGGGTTAGAGAAAAACTGTTTTTT.

The chain links TRBV28 to TRBJ2-1, with 7 bases fitting TRBD2. Unmatched junction bases numbered 14, after V lost 10 bases and J lost 8 bases. The CDR3 is made up of 14 amino acids. Germline CDR1 and CDR2: MDHEN and SYDVKM. In DNA, the CDR3 is TGTGCCACGGCGGAGGCGGGAGATATGGATGAGCAGTTCTTC. It specifies CATAEAGDMDEQFF.

The chain uses TRBV6-5 and TRBJ1-3, with D uncertain. Trimming shortened V by 3 bases and J by 6 bases, and 15 bases separated the two germline ends. Germline lookup yields CDR1 MNHEY and CDR2 SVGAGI. The CDR3 consists of 15 residues. The CDR3 sequence: CASSYNGGRQNTIYF. DNA of the CDR3: TGTGCCAGCAGTTATAATGGAGGGCGCCAAAACACCATATATTTT.

A word on this clone: One end of the junction does not line up with germline, which may come from a read error. The chain carries TRBV2 and TRBJ1-3, with TRBD1 as a possible D gene (6 bases). Germline V lookup: CDR1 SNHLY, CDR2 FYNNEI. The CDR3 totals 15 residues. The DNA of the CDR3 is TGTGCCAGTAGTGTTCGGACAGCCTCTGGAAACACCATATATTTT. Residues: CASSVRTASGNTIYF.

This clone was recorded a few times. The chain links TRBV7-9 to TRBJ2-4, with 8 nucleotides matching TRBD1. The CDR3 runs to 19 residues. J gave up 0 bases and V 4 bases, and 14 bases lay outside the gene matches. CDR1 SEHNR and CDR2 FQNEAQ come from the germline V gene (reference sequence). Written as DNA, the CDR3 is TGTGCCAGCAGCTCTTGGACAGGGAATTTAGGACTAGCCAAAAACATTCAGTACTTC. The encoded protein is CASSSWTGNLGLAKNIQYF.

V and J are TRBV29-1 and TRBJ2-5; 7 nucleotides match TRBD2. Trimming at V came to 2 bases and at J to 4 bases, leaving 10 bases not matched to a gene. CDR1 is SQVTM and CDR2 is ANQGSEA in the germline V gene. This CDR3 spans 15 amino acids. The CDR3 DNA follows: TGCAGCGTTGAATTGTCGGGAGGACCCATAGAGACCCAGTACTTC. Amino acid sequence: CSVELSGGPIETQYF. The whole variable domain, filled in from reference TRBV29-1 and TRBJ2-5, reads SAVISQKPSRDICQRGTSLTIQCQVDSQVTMMFWYRQQPGQSLTLIATANQGSEATYESGFVIDKFPISRPNLTFSTLTVSNMSPEDSSIYLCSVELSGGPIETQYFGPGTRLLVL.

The chain carries TRBV18 and TRBJ2-7; TRBD2 matches 15 bases. Germline trimming cut 3 bases from V and 6 bases from J; bases unmatched to any gene: 0. Germline values: CDR1 KGHSH, CDR2 LQKENI. The CDR3 has 14 amino acids. CDR3 residues: CASSPGLAGGEQYF. CDR3 coding DNA: TGTGCCAGCTCACCGGGACTAGCGGGAGGCGAGCAGTACTTC.

This clone has only a few counts. V usage is TRBV5-1 and J usage is TRBJ2-3; TRBD2 matches at 11 bases. Germline V gene sequence: CDR1 SGHRS, CDR2 YFSETQ. V was clipped by 4 bases and J by 0 bases; unmatched bases: 10. The CDR3 is 18 amino acids. This CDR3 is CASSPPSRTSGSTDTQYF. Written as DNA, the CDR3 is TGCGCCAGCAGCCCACCATCTCGGACTAGCGGGAGCACAGATACGCAGTATTTT.

Comments on this clone: Other DNA sequences in this sample translate to the same CDR3. This chain links TRBV30 with TRBJ1-5; weak D call: TRBD1 (5 bases). The CDR3 loop spans 13 amino acids. The germline V gene encodes CDR1 GTSNPN and CDR2 SVGIG (reference sequence). Trimming stripped 0 bases from V and 4 bases from J, with 7 bases between. The CDR3 here is CAWSVRGNQPQHF. The CDR3, as DNA: TGTGCCTGGAGTGTACGGGGGAATCAGCCCCAGCATTTT.

This clone was found many times. V usage is TRBV5-4 and J usage is TRBJ2-7, with D hard to call. The CDR3 loop spans 13 amino acids. Germline V CDR1 and CDR2: SGHNT, YYREEE (reference sequence). Trimming took 4 bases from V and 0 from J, leaving 8 bases between them. CDR3 DNA: TGTGCCAGCAGCCGGGCTGGCTCCTACGAGCAGTACTTC. Translation: CASSRAGSYEQYF.

The chain couples TRBV4-2 to TRBJ2-7; no definite D call. V shed 0 bases and J shed 1 base, with 7 bases lying between them. This CDR3 spans 14 amino acids. Germline V gene lookup returns CDR1 LGHNA and CDR2 YNFKEQ. CDR3 sequence reads: CASSQDESSYEQYF. The CDR3 DNA reads as TGTGCCAGCAGCCAAGATGAATCTTCCTACGAGCAGTACTTC.

This clone was observed a few times. The junction departs from germline at one end; a sequencing error may be responsible. This chain links TRBV7-7 with TRBJ1-5; D ambiguous. Germline CDR1 and CDR2: SSHAT and FNYEAQ (reference sequence). The CDR3 totals 17 residues. DNA for the CDR3: TGTGCTAGCAGCTTAGAAGTTAGCACATCTCTTGGTTTGCCCCAGCATTTT. It yields the protein CASSLEVSTSLGLPQHF.

This clone was counted a single time. The chain employs TRBV29-1 and TRBJ1-2; 10 bases agree with TRBD1. The CDR3 is made up of 14 amino acids. Germline V gene lookup returns CDR1 SQVTM and CDR2 ANQGSEA. V was clipped by 7 bases and J by 9 bases; unmatched bases: 14. The CDR3 coding sequence is TGCAGCGCGGGGGGGACAGGGGCGGCTGGGAGCTACACCTTC. Translated, it gives CSAGGTGAAGSYTF.

Here the CDR3 DNA reads TGTGCCAGCTTTGGCGGGGGAGGCCTCATGGGCTTCGAGCAGTACTTC. Residues: CASFGGGGLMGFEQYF. V is TRBV10-3 and J is TRBJ2-7; TRBD2 matches 7 bases. The germline V gene encodes CDR1 ENHRY and CDR2 SYGVKD. The V and J ends lost 10 bases and 6 bases, in that order; junction bases with no gene match: 21. The CDR3 is 16 amino acids.

The chain uses TRBV6-2 or TRBV6-3 and TRBJ2-1, with D tentatively TRBD1 or TRBD2 (9 bases each). Germline CDR1 MNHEY, CDR2 SVGEGT. The CDR3 spans 21 residues. Trimming cost V 2 bases and J 1 base, with 27 bases left between them. The CDR3, as DNA: TGTGCCAGCAGTTACCCATCGGGGGACAGGGCGACTAGCGGTTCCTACAATGAGCAGTTCTTC. It is translated as CASSYPSGDRATSGSYNEQFF.

The rearrangement links TRBV9 to TRBJ1-1; no clear D gene. Germline-derived CDR1 and CDR2 are SGDLS and YYNGEE. The V and J ends lost 0 bases and 6 bases respectively, with 9 bases between them. This CDR3 contains 13 residues. The CDR3 protein is CASSVVSVPEAFF. The CDR3 region has the DNA TGTGCCAGCAGCGTAGTAAGTGTCCCTGAAGCTTTCTTT.

The chain couples TRBV14 to TRBJ2-2; 8 bases fit TRBD1. J gave up 2 bases and V 4 bases, and 6 bases lay outside the gene matches. This CDR3 has 16 amino acids. The V gene's germline CDR1 is SGHDN and CDR2 FVKESK. CDR3 sequence reads: CASSRTGIINTGELFF. The CDR3 DNA follows: TGTGCCAGCAGCCGGACAGGGATAATCAACACCGGGGAGCTGTTTTTT.

Written as DNA, the CDR3 is TGCGCCAGCAGCGCGGGCAGGAGGGCCGAGGATGAGCAGTTCTTC. It codes for CASSAGRRAEDEQFF. The J gene is TRBJ2-1, the V gene TRBV5-1, with a weak D call TRBD2 (6 bases). The CDR3 has 15 amino acids. The germline gives CDR1 SGHRS, CDR2 YFSETQ. Trimming shortened V by 4 bases and J by 8 bases, and 19 bases separated the two germline ends.

This clone showed up just a few times. The chain joins TRBV9 to TRBJ2-2; D may be TRBD1 (5 bases). V was pared by 3 bases and J by 5 bases, with 11 bases between. Looked up from germline, CDR1 is SGDLS and CDR2 is YYNGEE. CDR3 length: 14 amino acids. The CDR3, as DNA: TGTGCCAGCAGCGATGGCTCAGGGACCGGGGAGCTGTTTTTT. Its protein product is CASSDGSGTGELFF. The entire variable domain, with the rest obtained from reference TRBV9 and TRBJ2-2, is as follows: DSGVTQTPKHLITATGQRVTLRCSPRSGDLSVYWYQQSLDQGLQFLIQYYNGEERAKGNILERFSAQQFPDLHSELNLSSLELGDSALYFCASSDGSGTGELFFGEGSRLTVL.

V gene TRBV28 combines with J gene TRBJ2-3; D may be TRBD1 (6 bases). V dropped 5 bases and J dropped 14 bases, with 20 bases sitting between them. CDR1 is MDHEN, CDR2 SYDVKM, per germline. This CDR3 contains 13 residues. The chain's CDR3 is CASSIPGAGSPYF. The DNA for the CDR3 is TGTGCCAGCAGTATTCCAGGGGCAGGGAGTCCGTATTTT.

The chain couples TRBV4-2 to TRBJ2-1, with 12 bases lining up with TRBD2. CDR1 is LGHNA and CDR2 is YNFKEQ in the germline V gene. After removal of 4 bases from V and 5 bases from J, the junction contained 3 bases not matched to a gene. CDR3 length: 15 amino acids. CDR3 nucleotide sequence: TGTGCCAGCAGCCGTCTAGCGGGAGGGGACAATGAGCAGTTCTTC. Amino acid sequence: CASSRLAGGDNEQFF.